This T cell receptor beta chain is from a study of tumor and adjacent non-tumor tissue in lung cancer. Overall study context: Aged roughly 31 to 85 years, patients included nine to eleven men and 4 or 5 women with stage I to III disease. General study points: Higher tumor TCR diversity was associated with shorter survival. TCR diversity was significantly greater in tumor than normal lung tissue. Normal lung showed higher cumulative top 100 clone frequency than tumor.

The library came from three nested PCR rounds adapted from ARM-PCR protocols. TCRdb redid the calling of the multiplex PCR reads with MiXCR, one entry per CDR3 protein. Here the sample spans under 150,000 distinct CDR3 sequences, around two thirds being singletons. CDR3 length: 12 amino acids. From germline, CDR1 is SGHAT and CDR2 FQNNGV. This sample's RNA came from whole unsorted tissue. For this clonotype: What it binds is unknown. The junction departs from germline at one end; a sequencing error may be responsible.

The receptor was derived from a man aged 60-69 years with small cell lung cancer. Sequencing was done on a sample of lung tumor tissue. This rearrangement joins TRBV11-2 to TRBJ2-7; weak D call: TRBD1 (6 bases). CDR3 residues: CTSTVTGTEQYF. In DNA form, the CDR3 reads TGTACCAGCACTGTAACAGGGACCGAGCAGTACTTC. Complete variable domain (other parts from reference TRBV11-2 and TRBJ2-7): EAGVAQSPRYKIIEKRQSVAFWCNPISGHATLYWYQQILGQGPKLLIQFQNNGVVDDSQLPKDRFSAERLKGVDSTLKIQPAKLEDSAVYLCTSTVTGTEQYFGPGTRLTVT.